This TCR beta chain was found in a study of blood T cell repertoires in COVID-19. Across the study: Researchers got acute and convalescent COVID-19 samples from the United States, Italy and Spain. The cDNA or gDNA used as material had been derived from T cells, B-cell-depleted T cells, or PBMCs.

Details on this clone: One end of the junction does not line up with germline, which may come from a read error.

CDR3 size: 15 residues. CDR1 is SSHAT, CDR2 FNYEAQ, per germline (reference sequence). Authors' methods: How many nucleated cells were present was estimated from reference gene primer amplification. Produced via immunoSEQ multiplex PCR; TCRdb's table is partial and in-frame only. Clone size and the V and J calls come from that table; the DNA yielded D and trimming. The sample holds 150,000 to 200,000 clones; 75% to 85% are singletons and the top ten take more than 1.5%. This sequence was found in a human donor in a cohort sampled during active COVID-19. The material sequenced was peripheral blood. V usage is TRBV7-7 and J usage is TRBJ2-1, with TRBD2 matching 9 bases. The CDR3 DNA follows: TGTGCTAGCAGCCAGCGGGCTAGCGGGGACAATGAGCAGTTCTTC. Translation: CASSQRASGDNEQFF. The complete variable domain, with remaining parts taken from reference TRBV7-7 and TRBJ2-1, reads GAGVSQSPRYKVTKRGQDVTLRCDPISSHATLYWYQQALGQGPEFLTYFNYEAQPDKSGLPSDRFSAERPEGSISTLTIQRTEQRDSAMYRCASSQRASGDNEQFFGPGTRLTVL.